This T cell receptor (beta chain) comes out of a study of blood T cell repertoires in COVID-19. Methods used by the authors: It was from reference gene primer amplification that nucleated cell counts were estimated. The table came from immunoSEQ multiplex PCR; TCRdb's copy has only in-frame clones and leaves some out. The V and J calls and clone size come from that table; D and trimming were worked out from the DNA. Of 150,000 to 200,000 clones in the sample, nearly 85% are singletons; the top ten hold under 5.5%. The length of the CDR3 is 15 residues. Per germline, CDR1 SGHNT and CDR2 YYREEE (reference sequence). Unmatched junction bases numbered 7, after V lost 4 bases and J lost 4 bases.

Specimen: peripheral blood. The receptor was isolated from a young woman with acute or convalescent COVID-19. This chain joins TRBV5-4 and TRBJ2-1, with 8 positions matching TRBD1. CDR3 sequence: CASSRGQGRYNEQFF. CDR3 bases: TGTGCCAGCAGCCGAGGACAGGGACGATACAATGAGCAGTTCTTC.